This T cell receptor (beta chain) stems from a study of shared clonotypes between healthy human individuals. Some clones are missing from TCRdb's copy, which holds only in-frame ones; the method was immunoSEQ multiplex PCR. The sample lists about 2.3 million clones; more than 80% were seen once. Germline CDR1 and CDR2: SQVTM and ANQGSEA. V was shortened by 4 bases and J by 0 bases, with 10 bases between the two germline ends. The CDR3 spans 14 residues. The rearrangement joins TRBV29-1 to TRBJ2-1; D uncertain. This sequence was found in a man aged 18 to 35 in good health. Some clones in this sample may be carry-over from other donors' samples. The sample comprised naive CD4+ T cells from PBMCs. Subset meaning: CD45RA+ positively selected. The CDR3 nucleotides read TGCAGCGTTGTGGGCTTCGGCTCCTACAATGAGCAGTTCTTC. This translates into CSVVGFGSYNEQFF.